This T cell receptor (beta chain) was captured by sequencing in a study of T cells expressing NK-cell markers. For the study at large: Source material for TCR beta repertoires consisted of sorted CD3+CD56+NKG2C+, CD3+CD56+NKG2C- and CD3+CD56-NKG2C+ T cells. Regarding the study as a whole: What remained unclear was the HCMV specificity of expanded NKG2C+ T cell clones. The CD3+CD56-NKG2C+ fraction of a handful of donors was likewise dominated by these clonotypes.

CDR3 length: 16 amino acids. UMIs accompanied the 5'RACE template switching by which TCR beta cDNA was made. TCRdb reprocessed the 5' RACE reads and stores each CDR3 protein as one record, lacking DNA. The sample includes about 140,000 distinct CDR3 sequences. In the case of this clonotype: Its matching antigen is unknown.

This sequence originates from a man between 18 and 35 years old in good health. This chain joins TRBV12-3 or TRBV12-4 and TRBJ2-1; TCRdb designates TRBD2, a call that cannot be tested without DNA. Source material: blood T cells: a sorted CD56 or NKG2C T cell subset, CD4+ or CD8+ T cells, or bulk PBMC T cells (not recorded which). This CDR3 is CASSLQQGLPNNEQFF.